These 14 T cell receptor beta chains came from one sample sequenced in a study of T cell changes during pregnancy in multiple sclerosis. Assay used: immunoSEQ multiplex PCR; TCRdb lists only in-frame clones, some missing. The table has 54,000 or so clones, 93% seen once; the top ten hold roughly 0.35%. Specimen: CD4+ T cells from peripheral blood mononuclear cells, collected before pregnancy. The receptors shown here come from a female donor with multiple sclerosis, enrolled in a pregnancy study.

CDR3: CASSTGTGGYEQYF. CDR3 sequence (DNA): TGTGCCAGCTCCACAGGGACAGGGGGATACGAGCAGTACTTC. This rearrangement joins TRBV18 to TRBJ2-7, with TRBD1 matching over 11 bases. The V gene end was trimmed by 6 bases and the J gene end by 4 bases; junction bases not matched to a gene: 5. Germline-derived CDR1 and CDR2 are KGHSH and LQKENI. The CDR3 has 14 amino acids. The complete variable domain, with remaining parts taken from reference TRBV18 and TRBJ2-7, reads NAGVMQNPRHLVRRRGQEARLRCSPMKGHSHVYWYRQLPEEGLKFMVYLQKENIIDESGMPKERFSAEFPKEGPSILRIQQVVRGDSAAYFCASSTGTGGYEQYFGPGTRLTVT.

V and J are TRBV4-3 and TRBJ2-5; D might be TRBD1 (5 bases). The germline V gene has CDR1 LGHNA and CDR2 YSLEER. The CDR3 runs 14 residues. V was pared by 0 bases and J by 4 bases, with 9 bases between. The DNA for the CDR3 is TGCGCCAGCAGCCAAGATGCTGGGGCAGAGACCCAGTACTTC. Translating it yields CASSQDAGAETQYF.

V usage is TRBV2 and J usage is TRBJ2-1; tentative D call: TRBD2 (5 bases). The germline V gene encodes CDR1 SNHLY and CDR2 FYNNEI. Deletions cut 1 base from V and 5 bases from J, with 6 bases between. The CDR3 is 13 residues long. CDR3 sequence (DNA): TGTGCCAGCAGTGAAGTGAGGGACAATGAGCAGTTCTTC. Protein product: CASSEVRDNEQFF.

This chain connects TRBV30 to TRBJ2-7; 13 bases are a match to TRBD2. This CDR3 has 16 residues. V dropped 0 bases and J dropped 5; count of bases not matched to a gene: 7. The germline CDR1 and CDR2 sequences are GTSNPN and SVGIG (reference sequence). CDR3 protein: CAWSVGVGTSGNEQYF. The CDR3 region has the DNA TGTGCCTGGAGTGTAGGGGTAGGGACTAGCGGGAACGAGCAGTACTTC. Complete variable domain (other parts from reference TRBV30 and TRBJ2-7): SQTIHQWPATLVQPVGSPLSLECTVEGTSNPNLYWYRQAAGRGLQLLFYSVGIGQISSEVPQNLSASRPQDRQFILSSKKLLLSDSGFYLCAWSVGVGTSGNEQYFGPGTRLTVT.

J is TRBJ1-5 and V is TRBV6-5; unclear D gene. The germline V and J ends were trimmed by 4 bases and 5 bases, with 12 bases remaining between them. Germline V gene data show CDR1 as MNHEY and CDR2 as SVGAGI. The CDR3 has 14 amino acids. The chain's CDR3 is CASSSAGNHQPQHF. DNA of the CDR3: TGTGCCAGCAGTTCTGCCGGGAACCATCAGCCCCAGCATTTT.

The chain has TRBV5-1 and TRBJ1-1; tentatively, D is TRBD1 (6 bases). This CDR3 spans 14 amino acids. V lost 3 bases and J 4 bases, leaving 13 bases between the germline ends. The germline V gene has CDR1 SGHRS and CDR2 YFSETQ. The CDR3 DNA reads TGCGCCAGCAGCTCCGAGGGGGTATCCACTGAAGCTTTCTTT. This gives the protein CASSSEGVSTEAFF.

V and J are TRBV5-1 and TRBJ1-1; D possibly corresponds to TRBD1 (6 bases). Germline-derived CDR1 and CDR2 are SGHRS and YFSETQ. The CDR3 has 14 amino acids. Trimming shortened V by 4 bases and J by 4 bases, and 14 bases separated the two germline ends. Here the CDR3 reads CASSEGDWGTEAFF. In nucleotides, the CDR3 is TGCGCCAGCAGCGAGGGGGATTGGGGCACTGAAGCTTTCTTT.

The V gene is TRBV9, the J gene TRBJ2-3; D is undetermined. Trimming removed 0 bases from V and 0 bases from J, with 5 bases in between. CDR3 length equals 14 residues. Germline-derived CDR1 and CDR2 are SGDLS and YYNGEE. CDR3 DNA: TGTGCCAGCAGCGTAGATCTAAGCACAGATACGCAGTATTTT. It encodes CASSVDLSTDTQYF.

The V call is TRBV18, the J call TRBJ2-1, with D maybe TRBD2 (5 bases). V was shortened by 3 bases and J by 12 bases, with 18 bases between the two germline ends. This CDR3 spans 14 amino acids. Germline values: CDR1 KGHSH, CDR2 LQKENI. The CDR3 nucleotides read TGTGCCAGCTCACCTAGCGCCTCAATGAGTGTGCAGTTCTTC. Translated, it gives CASSPSASMSVQFF.

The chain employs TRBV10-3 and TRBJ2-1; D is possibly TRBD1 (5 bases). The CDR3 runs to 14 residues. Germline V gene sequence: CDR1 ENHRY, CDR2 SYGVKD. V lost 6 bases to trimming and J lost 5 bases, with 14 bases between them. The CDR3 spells CAISQGTRDNEQFF. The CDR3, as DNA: TGTGCCATCAGCCAGGGTACTCGGGACAATGAGCAGTTCTTC.

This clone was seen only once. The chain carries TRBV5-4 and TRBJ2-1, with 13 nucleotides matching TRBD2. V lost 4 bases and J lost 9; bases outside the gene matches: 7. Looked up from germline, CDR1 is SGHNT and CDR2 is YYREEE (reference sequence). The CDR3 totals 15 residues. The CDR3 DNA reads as TGTGCCAGCAGCAGGACTAGCGGGAGAGAAGGTGAGCAGTTCTTC. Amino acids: CASSRTSGREGEQFF.

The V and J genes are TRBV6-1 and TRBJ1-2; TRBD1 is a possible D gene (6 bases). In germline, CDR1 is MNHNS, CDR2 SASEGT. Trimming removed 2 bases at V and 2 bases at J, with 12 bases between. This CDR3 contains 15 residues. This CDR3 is CASSEYGGANYGYTF. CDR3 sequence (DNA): TGTGCCAGCAGTGAATACGGGGGGGCCAACTATGGCTACACCTTC.

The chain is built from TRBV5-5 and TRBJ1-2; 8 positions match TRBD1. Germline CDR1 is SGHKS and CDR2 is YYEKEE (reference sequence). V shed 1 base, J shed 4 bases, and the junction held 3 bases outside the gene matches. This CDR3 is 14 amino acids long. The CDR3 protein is CASSLTGGGYGYTF. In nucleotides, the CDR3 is TGTGCCAGCAGCTTGACAGGGGGAGGCTATGGCTACACCTTC.

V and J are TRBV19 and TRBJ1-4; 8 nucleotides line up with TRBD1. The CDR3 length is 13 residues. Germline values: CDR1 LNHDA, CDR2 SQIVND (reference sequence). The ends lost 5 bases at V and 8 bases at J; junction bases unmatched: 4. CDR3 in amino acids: CASSSTGDEKLFF. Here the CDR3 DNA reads TGTGCCAGTAGTTCGACAGGGGACGAAAAACTGTTTTTT.